This T cell receptor beta chain was documented in a study of cytomegalovirus exposure and HLA in healthy donors. V lost 4 bases, J lost 0 bases, and 6 bases lay in between. CDR1 is MNHEY and CDR2 is SVGAGI in the germline V gene. CDR3 length equals 13 residues. The PCR was carried out with 60 Vbeta primers and 13 Jbeta primers. TCRdb's table, derived via immunoSEQ multiplex PCR, lists solely in-frame clones and lacks some. The data contain 95,000 to 150,000 clones, about 80% of them singletons. The source is a woman younger than 30 in good health and CMV-seronegative. Sample: PBMCs. The gene calls are TRBV6-5 and TRBJ1-1; TRBD1 might be the D (5 bases). In nucleotides, the CDR3 is TGTGCCAGCAGTTTGACAGTGAACACTGAAGCTTTCTTT. It codes for CASSLTVNTEAFF.